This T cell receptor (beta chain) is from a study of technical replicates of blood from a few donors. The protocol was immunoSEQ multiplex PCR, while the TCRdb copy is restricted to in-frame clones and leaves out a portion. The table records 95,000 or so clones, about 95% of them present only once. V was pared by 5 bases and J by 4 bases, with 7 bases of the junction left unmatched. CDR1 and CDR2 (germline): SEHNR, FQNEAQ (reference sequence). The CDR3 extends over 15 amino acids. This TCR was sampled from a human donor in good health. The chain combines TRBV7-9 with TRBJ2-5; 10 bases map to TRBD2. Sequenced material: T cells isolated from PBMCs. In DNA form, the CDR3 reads TGTGCCAGCAGCCCCGGGACTAGCGTAACAGAGACCCAGTACTTC. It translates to CASSPGTSVTETQYF.